These 5 T cell receptor beta chains share one sample of origin, sequenced in a study of shared clonotypes between healthy human individuals. TCRdb's copy holds only in-frame clones and misses some; the assay was immunoSEQ multiplex PCR. The data contain some 2,400,000 clones, 90% to 96% of them singletons. The sample taken for sequencing was naive CD4+ T cells sorted from blood. As for subset: CD45RA+ positively selected. These receptors all stem from a man between 18 and 29 years old in good health.

This chain links TRBV11-2 with TRBJ2-1; 11 bases are a match to TRBD2. The CDR3 length is 15 residues. Per the germline V gene, CDR1 is SGHAT and CDR2 is FQNNGV. The V and J ends lost 5 bases and 7 bases, in that order; junction bases with no gene match: 7. The CDR3 bases are TGTGCCAGCAGCCTAGCGGGGGGTTTCGGGAATGAGCAGTTCTTC. Protein: CASSLAGGFGNEQFF.

This chain connects TRBV10-3 to TRBJ1-6, with a tentative D call TRBD1 (5 bases). The CDR3 length is 14 residues. The germline CDR1 and CDR2 sequences are ENHRY and SYGVKD. V was trimmed by 11 bases and J by 3 bases, leaving 14 bases between them. The CDR3 here is CASTGDYYNSPLHF. DNA of the CDR3: TGTGCCTCCACAGGAGATTACTATAATTCACCCCTCCACTTT.

V usage is TRBV2 and J usage is TRBJ1-6; 12 positions match TRBD1. The V segment lost 11 bases and the J segment 3 bases; nucleotides outside the gene matches: 14. Looked up from germline, CDR1 is SNHLY and CDR2 is FYNNEI. There are 18 residues in the CDR3. The CDR3, as DNA: TGTGCCGCCGGGGGGGACAGGGGGCTTTCCATCTATAATTCACCCCTCCACTTT. Translation: CAAGGDRGLSIYNSPLHF.

The J gene is TRBJ2-3, the V gene TRBV5-4; D may correspond to TRBD1 or TRBD2 (5 bases each). V lost 4 bases and J lost 2, with 8 bases in between. The germline CDR1 and CDR2 sequences are SGHNT and YYREEE (reference sequence). The CDR3 is 13 amino acids. This CDR3 reads CASSGGFTDTQYF. CDR3 nucleotides: TGTGCCAGCAGCGGGGGATTCACAGATACGCAGTATTTT.

A remark on this clone: In the same sample, other DNA sequences code for this CDR3. This chain links TRBV30 with TRBJ2-7; tentative D call: TRBD2 (5 bases). The V gene's germline CDR1 is GTSNPN and CDR2 SVGIG (reference sequence). The germline V and J ends were trimmed by 4 bases and 0 bases, with 7 bases remaining between them. The CDR3 totals 12 residues. The CDR3 is CAWTGVSYEQYF. CDR3 nucleotides: TGTGCCTGGACCGGGGTCTCCTACGAGCAGTACTTC.